Included here is one T cell receptor beta chain sequence, with context. Its antigen is as yet unknown. The data were obtained in a study of T cell responses to AZD1222 COVID-19 vaccine. Study summary: Second-dose groups at about 4 or about 12 weeks were pooled.

Produced via immunoSEQ multiplex PCR; TCRdb's table is partial and in-frame only. The sample yields about 74,000 clones, approximately 90% seen once. Study-wide results and caveats: Nearly half of the spike-specific TCRs reportedly recognize variant regions that carry no mutations. Samples come after the peak T cell response, not at day 14.

CDR1 and CDR2 from the germline V gene are SQVTM and ANQGSEA. Between the trimmed V and J ends, which lost 7 bases and 0 bases, there was a span of 14 bases. This CDR3 comprises 14 residues. The input for sequencing was peripheral blood, taken on day 0 of AZD1222 vaccination. J is TRBJ2-3 and V is TRBV29-1; D is unclear. This receptor was identified in an adult in good health. This CDR3 is CSADIEPSTDTQYF. Here the CDR3 DNA reads TGCAGCGCTGATATAGAACCTAGCACAGATACGCAGTATTTT.